This entry is about one TCR beta chain. Its target is not known. These data originate in a study of radiotherapy plus CTLA-4 blockade in lung cancer. Whole-study context: Among all patients, roughly 17% showed objective responses, while 30% to 35% had disease control.

From germline, CDR1 is MGHRA and CDR2 YSYEKL. Trimming took off 4 bases at V and 2 bases at J, with 14 bases between the two ends. There are 15 residues in the CDR3. Study-level points and caveats: Radiotherapy with ipilimumab was followed by blood expansion of tumor-derived clones. Response was reportedly best predicted by early blood T cell clone dynamics, with interferon-beta.

Those patients who had chemo-refractory metastatic non-small-cell lung cancer were given focal radiation along with CTLA-4 blockade through ipilimumab. Assay: immunoSEQ multiplex PCR; the TCRdb copy retains only in-frame clones and omits some. This sample has roughly 58,000 clones, with just under 85% found just once. The specimen comprised peripheral blood, sampled from a patient treated with radiotherapy plus ipilimumab. This chain uses TRBV4-1 with TRBJ2-5; tentative D call: TRBD2 (6 bases). The sequence was collected from a human donor with non-small cell lung cancer whose response to radiotherapy plus ipilimumab could not be evaluated. CDR3 nucleotide sequence: TGCGCCAGCAGCCTCTACTCCGGGACTCAAGAGACCCAGTACTTC. It yields the protein CASSLYSGTQETQYF.